The clone carrying this TCR beta chain occurred once. Trimming cost V 0 bases and J 0 bases, with 12 bases left between them. In germline, CDR1 is PRHDT, CDR2 FYEKMQ (reference sequence). This CDR3 has 17 residues. This table comes from immunoSEQ multiplex PCR, and its TCRdb copy is limited to in-frame clones, with some not included. The table records fewer than 200,000 clones, approximately 81% of them present only once. This sample is drawn from a study of blood T cell repertoires in COVID-19. Study context: Sites across the United States, Italy and Spain contributed samples from acute and convalescent COVID-19. PBMCs, B-cell-depleted T cells, or T cells provided the cDNA or gDNA that made up the material.

Enrolled during active infection, Seattle patients were then followed longitudinally. This sequence originates from a woman in her sixties or seventies with COVID-19, enrolled during active disease. The chain is built from TRBV13 and TRBJ2-1, with a tentative D call TRBD2 (6 bases). Sample: peripheral blood. For the CDR3, the DNA is TGTGCCAGCAGCTTAGGAATAGGAGGGAGCTCCTACAATGAGCAGTTCTTC. Residues: CASSLGIGGSSYNEQFF.